One and the same sample provided the 28 T cell receptor beta chains below, sequenced in a study of identical twins. TCRdb processed the 5' RACE reads anew with MiXCR; each CDR3 protein has one entry. Among approximately 190,000 distinct CDR3 sequences listed, about a sixth were seen once. These sequences were also reported in another study, on T cells expressing NK-cell markers.

The specimen sequenced was CD8+ T cells sorted from blood. These receptors originate from a woman between 18 and 29 years old in good health.

The chain is built from TRBV12-5 and TRBJ2-7; D not certain. From germline, CDR1 is LGHNT and CDR2 FRNRAP. The CDR3 contains 13 residues. Trimming removed 2 bases from V and 4 bases from J, with 9 bases in between. CDR3 sequence: CASGLSLGYEQYF. CDR3 coding DNA: TGTGCTAGTGGTTTGAGCCTAGGGTACGAGCAGTACTTC.

This clonotype was detected many times. The chain couples TRBV12-3 or TRBV12-4 to TRBJ1-1, with 8 bases aligning to TRBD1. The CDR3 loop spans 14 amino acids. J was trimmed by 1 base and V by 4 bases; bases with no gene match: 2. CDR3 region: CASSYGTGNTEAFF. The CDR3 DNA sequence: TGTGCCAGCAGTTACGGGACAGGGAACACTGAAGCTTTCTTT.

In this sample, this clonotype turned up a few times. This chain uses TRBV5-1 with TRBJ2-7, with D hard to call. V lost 2 bases to trimming and J lost 0 bases, with 12 bases between them. In germline, CDR1 is SGHRS, CDR2 YFSETQ. The CDR3 totals 15 residues. The CDR3 region has the DNA TGCGCCAGCAGCTTTACGGCAGACCGCTCCTACGAGCAGTACTTC. Protein: CASSFTADRSYEQYF.

V gene TRBV15 combines with J gene TRBJ2-7; 7 bases agree with TRBD1. The CDR3 consists of 14 residues. Trimming cost V 4 bases and J 1 base; bases outside gene matches: 4. Germline CDR1 reads LNHNV; CDR2 reads YYDKDF (reference sequence). Here the CDR3 reads CATSIRGSSYEQYF. DNA of the CDR3: TGTGCCACCAGCATCAGGGGGAGTTCCTACGAGCAGTACTTC.

This clonotype was detected a few times. The J gene is TRBJ1-4, the V gene TRBV2, with 9 bases aligning to TRBD1. V dropped 8 bases and J dropped 4; count of bases not matched to a gene: 11. This CDR3 comprises 16 residues. The germline gives CDR1 SNHLY, CDR2 FYNNEI. Written as DNA, the CDR3 is TGTGCCAGCGTCCGGAGACAGGGGGTTCTTAATGAAAAACTGTTTTTT. The encoded protein is CASVRRQGVLNEKLFF.

This clonotype was seen more than once but under ten times. The chain has TRBV19 and TRBJ1-2, with unresolved D. Trimming cost V 4 bases and J 0 bases, with 15 bases left between them. Per the germline V gene, CDR1 is LNHDA and CDR2 is SQIVND (reference sequence). The CDR3 extends over 16 amino acids. CDR3 coding DNA: TGTGCCAGTAGTAGGTCCGTCCACCAGACTAACTATGGCTACACCTTC. Its translation: CASSRSVHQTNYGYTF. Combining the CDR3 with reference TRBV19 and TRBJ1-2 gives the whole variable domain DGGITQSPKYLFRKEGQNVTLSCEQNLNHDAMYWYRQDPGQGLRLIYYSQIVNDFQKGDIAEGYSVSREKKESFPLTVTSAQKNPTAFYLCASSRSVHQTNYGYTFGSGTRLTVV.

There are a few counts of this clonotype. The rearrangement uses TRBV20-1 and TRBJ2-3; D is uncertain. Germline lookup yields CDR1 DFQATT and CDR2 SNEGSKA (reference sequence). The CDR3 spans 12 residues. Trimming shortened V by 3 bases and J by 5 bases, and 9 bases separated the two germline ends. The CDR3: CSARAPIDTQYF. In DNA, the CDR3 is TGCAGTGCTAGGGCGCCGATAGATACGCAGTATTTT.

V is TRBV27 and J is TRBJ1-5, with a tentative D call TRBD1 (5 bases). Germline assignment: CDR1 MNHEY and CDR2 SMNVEV (reference sequence). CDR3 length: 13 residues. Trimming took off 2 bases at V and 6 bases at J, with 8 bases between the two ends. The CDR3 here is CASSLGTSQPQHF. As DNA, the CDR3 is TGTGCCAGCAGTTTAGGGACCAGTCAGCCCCAGCATTTT.

In this sample, this clonotype turned up many times. The rearrangement uses TRBV2 and TRBJ2-1; TRBD2 agrees at 8 bases. V trimming: 7 bases; J trimming: 2 bases; junction bases outside the gene matches: 4. The CDR3 is made up of 14 amino acids. Germline V gives CDR1 SNHLY, CDR2 FYNNEI. In DNA, the CDR3 is TGTGCCAGCATAGCGGGGTTAACCTACAATGAGCAGTTCTTC. It is translated as CASIAGLTYNEQFF.

The chain carries TRBV5-6 and TRBJ1-1; D ambiguous. The V end was cut by 0 bases, the J end by 4 bases, with 13 bases between. The CDR3 extends over 15 amino acids. Looked up from germline, CDR1 is SGHDT and CDR2 is YYEEEE. The DNA for the CDR3 is TGTGCCAGCAGCTTGGGGTCAGCCTCGGGCACTGAAGCTTTCTTT. Its translation is CASSLGSASGTEAFF.

The genes are TRBV27 and TRBJ2-2; 12 bases map to TRBD2. The CDR3 loop spans 16 amino acids. CDR1 is MNHEY, CDR2 SMNVEV, per germline (reference sequence). J lost 2 bases, V lost 6 bases, and 4 bases had no gene match. The CDR3 protein is CASSLLAGGNTGELFF. The CDR3 bases are TGTGCCAGCAGCTTACTAGCGGGGGGCAACACCGGGGAGCTGTTTTTT.

V usage is TRBV7-9 and J usage is TRBJ2-7; TRBD2 might be the D (5 bases). V lost 4 bases to trimming and J lost 2 bases, with 12 bases between them. This CDR3 comprises 14 residues. Germline CDR1 and CDR2: SEHNR and FQNEAQ (reference sequence). This CDR3 reads CASSSGLWTYEQYF. In DNA form, the CDR3 reads TGTGCCAGCAGCTCCGGACTGTGGACCTACGAGCAGTACTTC. The full variable domain, in which reference TRBV7-9 and TRBJ2-7 provide the parts outside the CDR3, is DTGVSQNPRHKITKRGQNVTFRCDPISEHNRLYWYRQTLGQGPEFLTYFQNEAQLEKSRLLSDRFSAERPKGSFSTLEIQRTEQGDSAMYLCASSSGLWTYEQYFGPGTRLTVT.

The gene calls are TRBV12-3 or TRBV12-4 and TRBJ1-2; TRBD1 aligns across 7 bases. V gave up 6 bases and J gave up 3 bases; unmatched junction bases: 13. CDR3 size: 16 residues. CDR3 protein: CASSPPRGTGDYGYTF. The CDR3 coding sequence is TGTGCCAGCAGCCCCCCTCGAGGTACAGGGGACTATGGCTACACCTTC.

This clonotype was counted only a few times. J is TRBJ2-7 and V is TRBV11-2; D is undetermined. Germline V gives CDR1 SGHAT, CDR2 FQNNGV. Trimming stripped 5 bases from V and 2 bases from J, with 22 bases between. The CDR3 consists of 17 residues. The chain's CDR3 is CASSPPRFRWDAYEQYF. The CDR3 coding sequence is TGTGCCAGCAGCCCCCCGAGGTTTCGGTGGGATGCCTACGAGCAGTACTTC.

This clonotype was picked up a small number of times. The chain employs TRBV5-6 and TRBJ2-1; the D gene is possibly TRBD1 (6 bases). V lost 2 bases to trimming and J lost 8 bases, with 11 bases between them. Germline CDR1 SGHDT, CDR2 YYEEEE. CDR3 length: 13 amino acids. In DNA form, the CDR3 reads TGTGCCAGCAGCTTCGGACAGCCGGATGAGCAGTTCTTC. This sequence encodes CASSFGQPDEQFF.

This clonotype was recorded a few times. The chain is built from TRBV9 and TRBJ1-6, with 9 bases that match TRBD1. The CDR3 sequence is 15 residues long. The V segment lost 5 bases and the J segment 9 bases; nucleotides outside the gene matches: 9. CDR1 is SGDLS, CDR2 YYNGEE, per germline. CDR3 protein: CASSKEQGAGSPLHF. DNA for the CDR3: TGTGCCAGCAGTAAAGAACAGGGGGCTGGTTCACCCCTCCACTTT. Filled out from reference TRBV9 and TRBJ1-6, the complete variable domain reads DSGVTQTPKHLITATGQRVTLRCSPRSGDLSVYWYQQSLDQGLQFLIQYYNGEERAKGNILERFSAQQFPDLHSELNLSSLELGDSALYFCASSKEQGAGSPLHFGNGTRLTVT.

This clonotype was detected only a few times. The chain carries TRBV9 and TRBJ1-2; D ambiguous. This CDR3 region has 11 residues. CDR1 and CDR2 from the germline V gene are SGDLS and YYNGEE. Between the trimmed V and J ends, which lost 4 bases and 7 bases, there was a span of 8 bases. The CDR3 is CASSTNAGYTF. The CDR3 region has the DNA TGTGCCAGCAGCACAAATGCTGGCTACACCTTC.

The V call is TRBV4-3, the J call TRBJ2-7; D assignment may be TRBD1 or TRBD2 (5 bases each). With 0 bases removed from V and 3 bases from J, the gap between germline ends came to 9 bases. The CDR3 consists of 14 residues. Germline CDR1 LGHNA, CDR2 YSLEER. CDR3 sequence: CASSQEGDGYEQYF. CDR3 DNA: TGCGCCAGCAGCCAAGAAGGGGACGGCTACGAGCAGTACTTC.

The chain carries TRBV7-9 and TRBJ2-7; TRBD1 matches at 8 bases. The CDR3 contains 15 residues. CDR1 and CDR2 (germline): SEHNR, FQNEAQ (reference sequence). The V segment lost 1 base and the J segment 5 bases; nucleotides outside the gene matches: 7. The chain's CDR3 is CASSLGQGLMNEQYF. CDR3 bases: TGTGCCAGCAGCTTAGGACAGGGGCTGATGAACGAGCAGTACTTC. The full variable domain, its missing parts supplied by reference TRBV7-9 and TRBJ2-7, is DTGVSQNPRHKITKRGQNVTFRCDPISEHNRLYWYRQTLGQGPEFLTYFQNEAQLEKSRLLSDRFSAERPKGSFSTLEIQRTEQGDSAMYLCASSLGQGLMNEQYFGPGTRLTVT.

This clonotype was picked up a small number of times. The rearrangement uses TRBV7-8 and TRBJ1-4; no clear D gene. Germline V lookup: CDR1 SGHVS, CDR2 FQNEAQ. This CDR3 contains 15 residues. V was cut by 2 bases and J by 8 bases, with 15 bases left in between. The CDR3 loop reads CASSLTQSSQEKLFF. The CDR3 DNA is TGTGCCAGCAGCTTAACACAGTCTAGCCAAGAAAAACTGTTTTTT.

The chain is built from TRBV20-1 and TRBJ2-7; 7 nucleotides agree with TRBD2. Germline loops: CDR1 DFQATT, CDR2 SNEGSKA (reference sequence). V gave up 7 bases and J gave up 2 bases; unmatched junction bases: 8. This CDR3 is built from 13 residues. For the CDR3, the DNA is TGCAGTGGAACCCGGGACTACACCTACGAGCAGTACTTC. As protein: CSGTRDYTYEQYF.

This clonotype turned up a few times. CDR3 sequence reads: CASVGTGAGEQYF. For the CDR3, the DNA is TGTGCCAGCGTCGGGACAGGGGCAGGAGAGCAGTACTTC. This chain connects TRBV27 to TRBJ2-7; 10 nucleotides match TRBD1. The CDR3 is 13 residues long. V gave up 8 bases and J gave up 7 bases; unmatched junction bases: 8. Germline CDR1 is MNHEY and CDR2 is SMNVEV (reference sequence).

In its sample, this clonotype was seen many times. The chain links TRBV4-2 to TRBJ2-5; weak D call: TRBD2 (6 bases). This CDR3 has 15 amino acids. Germline V gives CDR1 LGHNA, CDR2 YNFKEQ. The germline V and J ends were trimmed by 0 bases and 1 base, with 9 bases remaining between them. CDR3 nucleotides: TGTGCCAGCAGCCAAGATTTGGGGGGCCAAGAGACCCAGTACTTC. This sequence encodes CASSQDLGGQETQYF.

The chain couples TRBV5-1 to TRBJ2-7; a possible D gene is TRBD2 (6 bases). The CDR3 runs 14 residues. The germline V gene has CDR1 SGHRS and CDR2 YFSETQ. Trimming pared 6 bases from V and 5 bases from J, leaving 18 bases between. The CDR3 loop is CASNTIGGSDEQYF. The CDR3 nucleotides read TGCGCCAGCAATACGATCGGGGGTTCGGACGAGCAGTACTTC.

A remark on this clonotype: At one boundary the junction diverges from the germline segment, which might be a read error. The chain has TRBV29-1 and TRBJ1-2; no definite D call. The length of the CDR3 is 9 residues. Germline CDR1 SQVTM, CDR2 ANQGSEA. The CDR3 here is CSVDYGYTF. DNA of the CDR3: TGCAGCGTTGACTACGGCTACACCTTC.

In this sample, this clonotype turned up many times. This chain uses TRBV2 with TRBJ2-7, with 8 nucleotides matching TRBD2. CDR3 length: 15 amino acids. The V gene end was trimmed by 3 bases and the J gene end by 3 bases; junction bases not matched to a gene: 7. CDR1 and CDR2 from the germline V gene are SNHLY and FYNNEI. The CDR3 DNA reads as TGTGCCAGCAGTGAGGGAATAGCGGGGTTCTACGAGCAGTACTTC. This codes for CASSEGIAGFYEQYF.

This clonotype was seen a handful of times. As the CDR3 is not closed by the conserved phenylalanine or tryptophan, this likely results from a read error. The CDR3, as DNA: TGTGCCAGCAGCGAAAGCGGGGGCGACACAGATACGCAGTATTCT. Residues: CASSESGGDTDTQYS. The V call is TRBV9, the J call TRBJ2-3, with 8 bases identical to TRBD2. Germline V CDR1 and CDR2: SGDLS, YYNGEE. The J segment lost 2 bases and the V segment lost 3 bases, leaving 5 bases of the junction unmatched. This CDR3 comprises 15 residues.

The chain links TRBV27 to TRBJ2-1; D is uncertain. This CDR3 has 13 residues. Trimming took off 6 bases at V and 2 bases at J, with 8 bases between the two ends. Per germline, CDR1 MNHEY and CDR2 SMNVEV (reference sequence). Written as DNA, the CDR3 is TGTGCCAGCAGCTACACCCCCTACAATGAGCAGTTCTTC. This sequence encodes CASSYTPYNEQFF.